Listed below are T cell receptor beta chains from one sample, sequenced in a study of T cell repertoires in cytomegalovirus infection. A single record per CDR3 protein comes from TCRdb applying MiXCR to the reads. This sample has roughly 500,000 distinct CDR3 sequences, with approximately 15% found just once. Sequencing was done on a sample of CD8+ T cells from PBMCs. All receptors come from a human donor in good health (CMV status not recorded). Some clones in this sample may be carry-over from other donors' samples. The CDR3 runs from the conserved cysteine through the conserved F or W. The D gene is left open where the match is weak. Not all rows give a size; the values are once, few, many and, for expanded clones, a class.

J	D	V	size	DNA	CDR3
TRBJ1-2	.	TRBV28	many	TGTGCCAGCAGACGAACACTCGACACCTATGGCTACACCTTC	CASRRTLDTYGYTF
TRBJ2-7	.	TRBV27	.	TGTGCCAGCACCCTCGGGACATGTCGCGGCGAGCAGTACTTC	CASTLGTCRGEQYF
TRBJ1-6	TRBD1	TRBV13	.	TGTGCCAGCAGCTCCCCGGGGTCCAGGGGGGATTCACCCCTCCACTTT	CASSSPGSRGDSPLHF
TRBJ1-1	.	TRBV6-1	many	TGTGCCAGCCTGGGCCAGACTAACACTGAAGCTTTCTTT	CASLGQTNTEAFF
TRBJ2-3	TRBD2	TRBV27	few	TGTGCCAGCAGTTTACCCGGGAGGGCTGCGCAGTATTTT	CASSLPGRAAQYF
TRBJ2-2	.	TRBV28	many	TGTGCCAGCAGTTTGATACTTTCTTCCCGGGAGCTGTTTTTT	CASSLILSSRELFF
TRBJ2-3	TRBD2	TRBV12-5	many	TGTGCTAGTGGTCCTTGGGGGGGACTCCGGTCCCCAGATACGCAGTATTTT	CASGPWGGLRSPDTQYF
TRBJ2-3	.	TRBV12-5	.	TGTGCTAGTGGCCCGAAAGGGGGGGCACGAACAGATACGCAGTATTTT	CASGPKGGARTDTQYF
TRBJ1-4	.	TRBV11-2	.	TGTGCCAGCAGCTTAGGGCAGGGTCGGGAAAAACTGTTTTTT	CASSLGQGREKLFF
TRBJ1-2	.	TRBV7-9	many	TGTGCCAGCAGCCTGGGGTACAGTGGCTACACCTTC	CASSLGYSGYTF
TRBJ2-7	.	TRBV3-1	.	TGTGCCAGCAGCCAAGATCGGGTAGCCGTACAGTACTTC	CASSQDRVAVQYF
TRBJ2-7	TRBD2	TRBV7-9	few	TGTGCCGGGGGGGGGGACTCCTACGAGCAGTACTTC	CAGGGDSYEQYF
TRBJ2-2	TRBD2	TRBV11-2	many	TGTGCCAGCAGCTTAGGAGCTAGCGGGGGGCCCACCGGGGAGCTGTTTTTT	CASSLGASGGPTGELFF
TRBJ2-3	TRBD1	TRBV7-9	many	TGTGCCAGCAGCTTAGGAACAGGGGAGAGCACAGATACGCAGTATTTT	CASSLGTGESTDTQYF
TRBJ2-7	.	TRBV6-1	.	TGTGCCAGCAGAGCTTCGCTTCTTAGGTCCTACGAGCAGTACTTC	CASRASLLRSYEQYF
TRBJ1-4	TRBD1	TRBV27	many	TGTGCCAGCATGGACAGGTCGGCTAATGAAAAACTGTTTTTT	CASMDRSANEKLFF
TRBJ2-1	TRBD2	TRBV30	many	TGTGCCTGGAGTCTATTAGCGGGAAGGGCGGATGAGCAGTTCTTC	CAWSLLAGRADEQFF
TRBJ1-1	.	TRBV6-2/TRBV6-3	many	TGTGCCAGCAGTTACCCCAGACAGATCATGAACACTGAAGCTTTCTTT	CASSYPRQIMNTEAFF
TRBJ2-3	.	TRBV27	.	TGTGCCAGCAACGAGCGGGGCACAGATACGCAGTATTTT	CASNERGTDTQYF
TRBJ2-7	.	TRBV7-2	.	TGTGCCAGCAGCTCAGTCGGGAGACGCTACGAGCAGTACTTC	CASSSVGRRYEQYF
TRBJ2-7	TRBD2	TRBV20-1	.	TGCAGTGCTAGAGATTGGAGCGGGAGCAACTACGAGCAGTACTTC	CSARDWSGSNYEQYF
TRBJ2-3	.	TRBV10-3	many	TGTGCCATCAGTGAGATTAGGGGAGATACGCAGTATTTT	CAISEIRGDTQYF
TRBJ2-1	TRBD2	TRBV5-4	.	TGTGCAGAAGTAGCGGGGTCCAATGAGCAGTTCTTC	CAEVAGSNEQFF
TRBJ1-3	.	TRBV9	.	TGTGCCAGCAGCGGGGGGGTCAGTTCTGGAAACACCATATATTTT	CASSGGVSSGNTIYF
TRBJ2-3	.	TRBV19	.	TGTGCCAGTAGTATAGCTCGAAGGACAGGAGGGCCCACAGATACGCAGTATTTT	CASSIARRTGGPTDTQYF
TRBJ1-4	.	TRBV15	many	TGTGCCACCAGCAGAGCCCGAGGACTGAATGAAAAACTGTTTTTT	CATSRARGLNEKLFF
TRBJ2-7	.	TRBV7-9	many	TGTGCCAGCAGCTTGGGGGACGGCCTTCGGGAGCAGTACTTC	CASSLGDGLREQYF
TRBJ2-1	.	TRBV7-3	many	TGTGCCAGCAGCTTATCGGAATACAATGAGCAGTTCTTC	CASSLSEYNEQFF
TRBJ1-5	TRBD1	TRBV19	.	TGTGCCAGTAGAGGAGGACAGGGGGCTTCGGTGCCCCAGCATTTT	CASRGGQGASVPQHF
TRBJ2-6	.	TRBV11-2	many	TGTGCCAGCAGCTTAGGTGCTGTAGGAGCCAACGTCCTGACTTTC	CASSLGAVGANVLTF
TRBJ1-6	.	TRBV9	.	TGTGCCAGCAGCGTAGGGGGGCCCGATTCACCCCTCCACTTT	CASSVGGPDSPLHF
TRBJ2-3	TRBD1	TRBV7-2	many	TGTGCCAGCAGCCCCTTGGGACAGGCTACTTCAGATACGCAGTATTTT	CASSPLGQATSDTQYF
TRBJ1-3	TRBD1	TRBV7-4	many	TGTGCCAGCAGCCCCCACAGGGGCAGGTTTATCGAAAACACCATATATTTT	CASSPHRGRFIENTIYF
TRBJ1-6	.	TRBV27	.	TGTGCCAGCAGTTCAACAGGGTCCATAGGATCACCCCTCCACTTT	CASSSTGSIGSPLHF
TRBJ1-2	.	TRBV2	few	TGTGCCATCAGAAGGATGGAGGGCTACACCTTC	CAIRRMEGYTF
TRBJ2-1	TRBD2	TRBV19	.	TGTGCCAGTAGTACGAGGACTAGCGGGAGATGGGATGAGCAGTTCTTC	CASSTRTSGRWDEQFF
TRBJ1-5	.	TRBV11-3	many	TGTGCCAGCAGCTTAGTTAGCCCCAGCCATAGCAATCAGCCCCAGCATTTT	CASSLVSPSHSNQPQHF
TRBJ2-1	.	TRBV7-6	.	TGTGCCAGCAGCACGGGGGCCCACAATGAGCAGTTCTTC	CASSTGAHNEQFF
TRBJ2-7	.	TRBV27	.	TGTGCCAGCAGTCCCTCCGGGACGATCTACGAGCAGTACTTC	CASSPSGTIYEQYF
TRBJ2-3	.	TRBV7-6	many	TGTGCCAGCAGCGCAGGGACCTCAGATACGCAGTATTTT	CASSAGTSDTQYF
TRBJ1-2	TRBD1	TRBV2	.	TGTGCCAGCAGTGAGACAGGGACGATAAAGTATGGCTACACCTTC	CASSETGTIKYGYTF
TRBJ2-7	.	TRBV7-9	many	TGTGCCAGCAGCTTTACGAGTTACCCCTACGAGCAGTACTTC	CASSFTSYPYEQYF
TRBJ2-7	.	TRBV27	few	TGTGCCAGCAGTTTAGCCCGGGACAACTACGAGCAGTACTTC	CASSLARDNYEQYF
TRBJ1-5	.	TRBV7-2	many	TGTGCCAGCAGCTTATTGGGAAGTCAGCCCCAGCATTTT	CASSLLGSQPQHF
TRBJ2-3	TRBD2	TRBV28	many	TGTGCCAGCAGTTTAAGTTTCATCCCACTAGCGGGAGACACAGATACGCAGTATTTT	CASSLSFIPLAGDTDTQYF
TRBJ2-5	.	TRBV12-3/TRBV12-4	.	TGTGCCAGCGGGGGAGCGGAGGTTGAGACCCAGTACTTC	CASGGAEVETQYF